A single sample is the source of the 22 T cell receptor beta chains below, sequenced in a study of blood T cell repertoires in COVID-19. The repertoire was sequenced with immunoSEQ multiplex PCR; TCRdb's copy has only in-frame clones and lacks some. The data show approximately 36,000 clones, over 75% seen once. Sequencing was done on a sample of peripheral blood. The receptor source for this set is a human donor in a cohort sampled during active or convalescent COVID-19. The donor label of this sample is uncertain.

This clone was detected only a few times. The chain uses TRBV18 and TRBJ1-2, with a weak D call TRBD1 (5 bases). The CDR3 contains 13 residues. Germline V gene sequence: CDR1 KGHSH, CDR2 LQKENI. The V gene lost 4 bases and the J gene lost 8 bases, with 14 bases spanning the gap. The DNA of the CDR3 is TGTGCCAGCTCACGGGGGACTTCTAAAGGCTACACCTTC. Translating it yields CASSRGTSKGYTF.

This clone was found a few times. This chain joins TRBV14 and TRBJ2-7; TRBD2 is a possible D gene (5 bases). Between the trimmed V and J ends, which lost 1 base and 4 bases, there was a span of 17 bases. The CDR3 totals 16 residues. Germline V gene sequence: CDR1 SGHDN, CDR2 FVKESK. CDR3 bases: TGTGCCAGCAGCCAAGGGCTAAGAGGGAGTGGGTACGAGCAGTACTTC. Residues: CASSQGLRGSGYEQYF.

This chain uses TRBV11-2 with TRBJ2-5; 7 positions agree with TRBD1. V shed 7 bases, J shed 7 bases, and the junction held 12 bases outside the gene matches. CDR1 SGHAT and CDR2 FQNNGV come from the germline V gene. The CDR3 extends over 14 amino acids. The chain's CDR3 is CASTDRQGVGTQYF. The CDR3 nucleotides are TGTGCCAGCACCGACCGGCAGGGGGTAGGGACCCAGTACTTC.

The V gene is TRBV5-5, the J gene TRBJ1-1; D is possibly TRBD1 (6 bases). This CDR3 is built from 19 residues. Germline-derived CDR1 and CDR2 are SGHKS and YYEKEE (reference sequence). Trimming took 1 base from V and 1 from J, leaving 23 bases between them. This chain's CDR3 is CASSLRPGGRGQGNTEAFF. The CDR3 bases are TGTGCCAGCAGCTTGCGGCCGGGGGGCAGGGGTCAAGGGAACACTGAAGCTTTCTTT.

This chain connects TRBV4-1 to TRBJ1-2; D possibly corresponds to TRBD1 (6 bases). Germline V CDR1 and CDR2: MGHRA, YSYEKL. The CDR3 covers 13 residues. The V end lost 1 base, the J end lost 6 bases, and 9 bases lay between the germline ends. The CDR3 coding sequence is TGCGCCAGCAGCCAAGCTGACAGGAATGGCTACACCTTC. Translation: CASSQADRNGYTF.

V usage is TRBV3-1 (or the pseudogene TRBV3-2) and J usage is TRBJ2-3, with TRBD2 matching over 8 bases. The CDR3 runs to 15 residues. The V gene's germline CDR1 is LGHDT and CDR2 YNNKEL (reference sequence). V lost 0 bases and J lost 1; bases outside the gene matches: 0. The chain's CDR3 is CASSQETSGTDTQYF. The CDR3 nucleotides read TGTGCCAGCAGCCAAGAGACTAGCGGCACAGATACGCAGTATTTT.

The rearrangement uses TRBV7-9 and TRBJ2-3; no definite D call. Germline assignment: CDR1 SEHNR and CDR2 FQNEAQ (reference sequence). The V gene lost 6 bases and the J gene lost 0 bases, with 10 bases spanning the gap. The length of the CDR3 is 14 residues. The CDR3 coding sequence is TGTGCCAGCAGTTCCCGTCTTAGCACAGATACGCAGTATTTT. Translating gives CASSSRLSTDTQYF.

V gene TRBV18 combines with J gene TRBJ1-3; D is unresolved. Germline V gives CDR1 KGHSH, CDR2 LQKENI. The CDR3 contains 15 residues. Trimming pared 6 bases from V and 2 bases from J, leaving 14 bases between. The CDR3 is CASSPDGGTGNTIYF. CDR3 nucleotides: TGTGCCAGCTCCCCTGACGGAGGCACTGGAAACACCATATATTTT.

The chain combines TRBV5-1 with TRBJ1-2; possible D gene TRBD1, 5 bases. V dropped 4 bases and J dropped 6 bases, with 13 bases sitting between them. The CDR3 covers 13 residues. Germline V lookup: CDR1 SGHRS, CDR2 YFSETQ. The CDR3, as DNA: TGCGCCAGCAGCCCCGCGGGGCCGGATGGCTACACCTTC. Translation gives CASSPAGPDGYTF.

V and J are TRBV27 and TRBJ2-7, with D perhaps TRBD1 (5 bases). The CDR3 is 12 residues long. Germline V lookup: CDR1 MNHEY, CDR2 SMNVEV (reference sequence). V gave up 9 bases and J gave up 5 bases, with 14 bases separating them. In DNA form, the CDR3 reads TGTGCCAGTAGGGGTATGAGCAACGAGCAGTACTTC. This encodes CASRGMSNEQYF.

The J gene is TRBJ1-2, the V gene TRBV4-3; TRBD1 matches 9 bases. The CDR3 sequence is 16 residues long. The junction had 15 bases not matched to a gene; V was cut back by 5 bases and J by 8 bases. Looked up from germline, CDR1 is LGHNA and CDR2 is YSLEER. The CDR3 protein is CASSSRGYRGQSGYTF. The CDR3 DNA reads TGCGCCAGCAGCTCTCGAGGGTACAGGGGGCAATCCGGCTACACCTTC.

The chain employs TRBV7-8 and TRBJ1-2, with a tentative D call TRBD1 (5 bases). The CDR3 contains 15 residues. Trimming pared 1 base from V and 6 bases from J, leaving 15 bases between. Germline V gene lookup returns CDR1 SGHVS and CDR2 FQNEAQ. The CDR3: CASSLVGTPYNGYTF. The CDR3 region has the DNA TGTGCCAGCAGCTTAGTTGGGACTCCCTACAATGGCTACACCTTC.

This sequence joins TRBV4-3 and TRBJ2-7; 8 bases map to TRBD2. CDR1 and CDR2 from the germline V gene are LGHNA and YSLEER. This CDR3 comprises 14 residues. Losses at the gene ends were 1 base for V and 4 bases for J; bases not matched to a gene: 3. The DNA of the CDR3 is TGCGCCAGCAGCCAAGTACTAGCGGTGTACGAGCAGTACTTC. This gives the protein CASSQVLAVYEQYF.

This sequence joins TRBV5-4 and TRBJ2-3; D not certain. This CDR3 spans 12 amino acids. The V gene lost 0 bases and the J gene lost 7 bases, with 6 bases spanning the gap. CDR1 SGHNT and CDR2 YYREEE come from the germline V gene (reference sequence). The DNA for the CDR3 is TGTGCCAGCAGCTTGGACCGGTATACGCAGTATTTT. Its protein is CASSLDRYTQYF.

This chain uses TRBV29-1 with TRBJ2-3; D remains unclear. Trimming removed 7 bases at V and 2 bases at J, with 16 bases between. Germline V gives CDR1 SQVTM, CDR2 ANQGSEA. The CDR3 has 14 residues. CDR3 DNA: TGCAGCGCTTCAGGCGAATCTTTCACAGATACGCAGTATTTT. Residues: CSASGESFTDTQYF.

This chain connects TRBV6-5 to TRBJ2-5, with TRBD1 matching over 11 bases. Per the germline V gene, CDR1 is MNHEY and CDR2 is SVGAGI. V lost 5 bases to trimming and J lost 4 bases; unmatched junction nucleotides: 3. CDR3 length equals 14 residues. CDR3 loop: CASSRDRGGETQYF. The DNA of the CDR3 is TGTGCCAGCAGTAGGGACAGGGGGGGAGAGACCCAGTACTTC.

The genes are TRBV9 and TRBJ2-7, with D possibly matching TRBD2 (6 bases). The germline CDR1 and CDR2 sequences are SGDLS and YYNGEE. The CDR3 consists of 15 residues. With 0 bases removed from V and 3 bases from J, the gap between germline ends came to 13 bases. DNA for the CDR3: TGTGCCAGCAGCGTAGGCGGGACTTTGAGCTACGAGCAGTACTTC. The encoded protein is CASSVGGTLSYEQYF.

The rearrangement joins TRBV7-9 to TRBJ2-7; 12 bases fit TRBD1. The germline V gene has CDR1 SEHNR and CDR2 FQNEAQ (reference sequence). CDR3 length: 16 residues. The ends lost 8 bases at V and 5 bases at J; junction bases unmatched: 13. The CDR3, as DNA: TGTGCCAGCTCCAACCGGGACAGGGGGCGCCTGGACGAGCAGTACTTC. Translation: CASSNRDRGRLDEQYF.

The chain couples TRBV7-8 to TRBJ2-7, with D hard to call. Between the trimmed V and J ends, which lost 4 bases and 0 bases, there was a span of 10 bases. The CDR3 runs 14 residues. CDR1 is SGHVS, CDR2 FQNEAQ, per germline. This chain's CDR3 is CASSSQAGSYEQYF. In DNA, the CDR3 is TGTGCCAGCAGCTCGCAGGCCGGCTCCTACGAGCAGTACTTC. The full variable domain, in which reference TRBV7-8 and TRBJ2-7 provide the parts outside the CDR3, is GAGVSQSPRYKVAKRGQDVALRCDPISGHVSLFWYQQALGQGPEFLTYFQNEAQLDKSGLPSDRFFAERPEGSVSTLKIQRTQQEDSAVYLCASSSQAGSYEQYFGPGTRLTVT.

V gene TRBV7-2 combines with J gene TRBJ1-1, with D possibly TRBD1 on 6 matching bases. CDR1 is SGHTA and CDR2 is FQGNSA in the germline V gene. The CDR3 is 16 amino acids. Between the trimmed V and J ends, which lost 0 bases and 1 base, there was a span of 12 bases. In DNA form, the CDR3 reads TGTGCCAGCAGCTTAGCCCCTGCAGGGGCGAACACTGAAGCTTTCTTT. It codes for CASSLAPAGANTEAFF.

The sample holds a few counts of this clone. This chain joins TRBV4-1 and TRBJ2-7, with 7 bases aligning to TRBD2. Germline CDR1 and CDR2: MGHRA and YSYEKL. The CDR3 covers 16 residues. J was trimmed by 5 bases and V by 4 bases; bases with no gene match: 14. In DNA form, the CDR3 reads TGCGCCAGCAGCCTTCACGGAGGCGGGAGTCGGAACGAGCAGTACTTC. Protein: CASSLHGGGSRNEQYF.

The rearrangement links TRBV4-1 to TRBJ2-7; D is possibly TRBD2 (6 bases). The CDR3 contains 14 residues. Germline V gene sequence: CDR1 MGHRA, CDR2 YSYEKL. Trimming removed 5 bases at V and 3 bases at J, with 14 bases between. CDR3 DNA sequence: TGCGCCAGCAGCGTACCGGGACTTGTCTACGAGCAGTACTTC. It translates to CASSVPGLVYEQYF.